This T cell receptor (beta chain) emerged from a study of cytomegalovirus exposure and HLA in healthy donors (dated 2017 in TCRdb). For the wider study: According to a later analysis, one platform produced both the roughly 120 validation repertoires and the 670 or so repertoires of the first cohort. The study aimed to test whether signatures of past pathogen exposure could be identified by cataloging public T cell receptors. Along with the roughly 610-subject first cohort, a separate validation cohort of around 120 different subjects was used. To predict cytomegalovirus infection status, the study combined high-throughput TCR immunosequencing, statistical association of individual TCRs with disease status, and machine learning.

As regards this clone: Its cognate antigen has yet to be identified. Germline and junction disagree at one end, which may indicate a read error.

The donors belonged to the validation cohort of about 120 subjects, which was separate from the approximately 680-subject first cohort. The CDR3 runs 15 residues from the cysteine to the phenylalanine. Of the read, only the CDR3 DNA is kept; its 45 bases are in frame from base 1. CDR1 and CDR2 were assigned from the germline V gene (reference sequence) as SSHAT and FNYEAQ. Library generation was performed with the immunoSEQ multiplex PCR assay. As for how the authors treated the data: A statistical classification framework was built to diagnose cytomegalovirus status from the catalog of TCR beta chain sequences. The source is immuneACCESS, and TCRdb retained only in-frame sequences with V and J called. Part of the clones is not carried over; for the studies checked, unresolved V genes explain less than half of this, and the remainder is unexplained. Clone size and V and J calls were adopted from that table, with D and trimming inferred from the DNA. The sample data list around 71,000 clones, and approximately 94% of these were observed just once. The ten largest clones capture around 1.5% of the sample.

Here is what the overall study found, with its caveats: All 120 repertoires were used to score co-occurrence in the validation cohort in a later analysis, because that analysis had no HLA typing for the cohort. In vitro tests confirmed that three of the cytomegalovirus-associated TCR beta chains recognize cytomegalovirus antigens. A later analysis found that TCRs clustered in the first cohort also tended to co-occur in the 120 or so validation repertoires, with 90% to 95% of cluster scores above 0. Most TCR sequences were observed very rarely across donors, whereas some public TCRs were present in many individuals. The authors suggested that the approach could potentially be extended to other disease states and immunological phenotypes. The classifier was reported to diagnose cytomegalovirus status with high specificity and sensitivity in both the original cohort and the validation cohort. The study gave a list of about 160 TCR beta chains associated with cytomegalovirus.

This clonotype originated in a man younger than 35 in good health and CMV-seropositive. The chain joins TRBV7-7 to TRBJ2-3; 10 nucleotides in the junction match TRBD2. The source material was PBMCs. The nucleotide sequence is given as TGTGCTAGCAGCCGCCGAGCGGGAGGGAGGGATACGCAGTATTTT. It translates to CASSRRAGGRDTQYF.